The clone carrying this T cell receptor beta chain was recorded a few times. The germline V gene encodes CDR1 SQVTM and CDR2 ANQGSEA. The CDR3 runs to 11 residues. Trimming removed 7 bases from V and 5 bases from J, with 9 bases in between. TCRdb re-called the 5' RACE reads with MiXCR, one entry per CDR3 protein. The sample holds some 300,000 distinct CDR3 sequences, around 3.6% seen once. This sample was included in a study of T cells after yellow fever vaccination. The chain joins TRBV29-1 to TRBJ2-1; D gene uncertain. Sequenced material: PBMCs, taken on the day of the yellow fever booster vaccination. The clonotype originates from a man younger than 35 who received the YFV17D yellow fever vaccine. The CDR3: CSADTHNEQFF. The DNA of the CDR3 is TGCAGCGCTGACACCCACAATGAGCAGTTCTTC.